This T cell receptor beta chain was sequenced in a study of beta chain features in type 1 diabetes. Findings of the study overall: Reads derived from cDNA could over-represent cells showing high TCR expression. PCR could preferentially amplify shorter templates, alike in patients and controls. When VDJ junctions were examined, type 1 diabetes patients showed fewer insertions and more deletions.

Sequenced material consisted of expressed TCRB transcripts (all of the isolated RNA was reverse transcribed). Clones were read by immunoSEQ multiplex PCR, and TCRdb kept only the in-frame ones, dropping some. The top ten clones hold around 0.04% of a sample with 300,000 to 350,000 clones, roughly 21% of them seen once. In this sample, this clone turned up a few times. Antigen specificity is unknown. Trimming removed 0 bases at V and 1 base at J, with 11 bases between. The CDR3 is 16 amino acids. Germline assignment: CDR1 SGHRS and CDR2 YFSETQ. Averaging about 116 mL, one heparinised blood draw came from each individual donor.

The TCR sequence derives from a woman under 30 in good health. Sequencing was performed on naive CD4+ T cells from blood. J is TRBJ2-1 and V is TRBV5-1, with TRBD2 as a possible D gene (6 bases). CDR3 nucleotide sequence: TGCGCCAGCAGCTTGGAAGCGGGTCGTTCCTACAATGAGCAGTTCTTC. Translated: CASSLEAGRSYNEQFF.